The source of this T cell receptor beta chain is a study of identifying expanded T cells in peripheral blood. Study results and caveats: Clone count variance between roughly 2-week samples rose with total template count. Over around two and four weeks, about 15 and 19 clones changed, versus around 1.1 between replicates.

Germline CDR1 and CDR2: MGHDK and SYGVNS. The germline V and J ends were trimmed by 8 bases and 2 bases, with 12 bases remaining between them. The CDR3 runs 14 residues. The protocol was immunoSEQ multiplex PCR, while the TCRdb copy is restricted to in-frame clones and leaves out a portion. The sample yields some 75,000 clones, almost 90% seen once. Healthy donors had no documented immune events, such as infections, while sampled. This clone was detected once. Its cognate antigen is unknown. Input material: blood. The clonotype comes from a person aged 18 to 69 in good health. The chain is built from TRBV25-1 and TRBJ1-4, with a possible D match to TRBD1 (6 bases). The DNA of the CDR3 is TGTGCCAGCGGCCCAAGGGGGACTAATGAAAAACTGTTTTTT. Protein: CASGPRGTNEKLFF.